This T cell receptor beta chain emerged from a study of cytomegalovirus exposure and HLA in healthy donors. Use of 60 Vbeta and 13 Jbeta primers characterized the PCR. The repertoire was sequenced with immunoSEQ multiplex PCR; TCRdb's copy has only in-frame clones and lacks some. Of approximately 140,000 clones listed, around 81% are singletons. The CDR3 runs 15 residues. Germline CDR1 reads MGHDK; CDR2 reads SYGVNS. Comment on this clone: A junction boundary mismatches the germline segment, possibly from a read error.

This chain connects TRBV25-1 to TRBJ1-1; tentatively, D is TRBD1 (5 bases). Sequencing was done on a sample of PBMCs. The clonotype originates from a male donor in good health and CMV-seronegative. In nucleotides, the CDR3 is TGTTCCAGCAGTGAAATGGACAAACTGGACACTGAAGCTTTCTTT. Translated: CSSSEMDKLDTEAFF.